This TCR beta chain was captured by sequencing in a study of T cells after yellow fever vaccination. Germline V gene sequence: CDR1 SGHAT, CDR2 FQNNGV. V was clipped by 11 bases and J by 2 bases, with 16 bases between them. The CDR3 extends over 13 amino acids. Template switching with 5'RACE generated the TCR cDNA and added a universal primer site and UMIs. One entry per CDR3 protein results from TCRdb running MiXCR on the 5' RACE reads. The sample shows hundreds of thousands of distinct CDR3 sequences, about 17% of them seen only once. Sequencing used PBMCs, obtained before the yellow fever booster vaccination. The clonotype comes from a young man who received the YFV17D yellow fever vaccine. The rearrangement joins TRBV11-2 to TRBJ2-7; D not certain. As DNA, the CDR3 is TGTGCCTCAGAGGACGGTTACACCTACGAGCAGTACTTC. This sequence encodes CASEDGYTYEQYF.